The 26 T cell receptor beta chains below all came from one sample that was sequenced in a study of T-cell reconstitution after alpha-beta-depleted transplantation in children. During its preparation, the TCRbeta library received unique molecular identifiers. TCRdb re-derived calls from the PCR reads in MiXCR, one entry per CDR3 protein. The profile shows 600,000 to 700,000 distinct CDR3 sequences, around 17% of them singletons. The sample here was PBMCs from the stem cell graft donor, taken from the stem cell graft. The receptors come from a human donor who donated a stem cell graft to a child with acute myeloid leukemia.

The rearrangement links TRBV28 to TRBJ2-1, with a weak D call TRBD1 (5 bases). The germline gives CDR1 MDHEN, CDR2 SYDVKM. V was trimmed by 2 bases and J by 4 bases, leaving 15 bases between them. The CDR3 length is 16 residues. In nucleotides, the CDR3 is TGTGCCAGCAGTTTACCGAAGCCAGGGCTGTACAATGAGCAGTTCTTC. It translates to CASSLPKPGLYNEQFF.

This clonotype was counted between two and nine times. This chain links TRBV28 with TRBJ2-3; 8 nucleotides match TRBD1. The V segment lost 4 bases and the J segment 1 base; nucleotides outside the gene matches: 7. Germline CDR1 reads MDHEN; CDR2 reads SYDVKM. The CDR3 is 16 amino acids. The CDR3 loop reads CASSSPQGAGTDTQYF. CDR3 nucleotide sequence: TGTGCCAGCAGTTCCCCCCAGGGGGCTGGCACAGATACGCAGTATTTT.

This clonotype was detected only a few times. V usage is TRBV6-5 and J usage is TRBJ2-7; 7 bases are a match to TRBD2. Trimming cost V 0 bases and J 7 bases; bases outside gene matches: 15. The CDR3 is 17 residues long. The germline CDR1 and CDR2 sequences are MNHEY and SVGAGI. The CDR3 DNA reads TGTGCCAGCAGTTACTCGAGGAAGCGGGGCTTACCGGGGGAGCAGTACTTC. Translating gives CASSYSRKRGLPGEQYF.

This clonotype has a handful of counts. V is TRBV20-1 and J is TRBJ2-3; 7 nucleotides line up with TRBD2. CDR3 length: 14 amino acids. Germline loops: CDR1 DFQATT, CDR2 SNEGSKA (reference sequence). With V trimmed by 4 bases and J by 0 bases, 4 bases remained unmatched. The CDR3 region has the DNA TGCAGTGCTATACTAGCGCACAGCACAGATACGCAGTATTTT. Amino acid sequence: CSAILAHSTDTQYF.

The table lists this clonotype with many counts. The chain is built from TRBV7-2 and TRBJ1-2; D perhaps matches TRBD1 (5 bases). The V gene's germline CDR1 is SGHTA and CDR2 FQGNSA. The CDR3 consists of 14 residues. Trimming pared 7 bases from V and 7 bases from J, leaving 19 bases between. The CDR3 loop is CASTQSRTIRGYTF. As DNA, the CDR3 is TGTGCCAGCACCCAGTCCCGGACAATCCGTGGCTACACCTTC.

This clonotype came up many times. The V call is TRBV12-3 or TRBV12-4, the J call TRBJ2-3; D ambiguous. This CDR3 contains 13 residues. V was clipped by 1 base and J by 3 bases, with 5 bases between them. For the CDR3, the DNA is TGTGCCAGCAGTTTAGGTCAAACAGATACGCAGTATTTT. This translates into CASSLGQTDTQYF.

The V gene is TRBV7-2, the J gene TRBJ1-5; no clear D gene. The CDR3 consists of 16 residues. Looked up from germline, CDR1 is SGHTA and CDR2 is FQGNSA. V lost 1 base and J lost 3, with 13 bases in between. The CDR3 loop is CASSLEEVVTNQPQHF. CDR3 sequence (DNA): TGTGCCAGCAGCTTAGAGGAGGTAGTTACCAATCAGCCCCAGCATTTT.

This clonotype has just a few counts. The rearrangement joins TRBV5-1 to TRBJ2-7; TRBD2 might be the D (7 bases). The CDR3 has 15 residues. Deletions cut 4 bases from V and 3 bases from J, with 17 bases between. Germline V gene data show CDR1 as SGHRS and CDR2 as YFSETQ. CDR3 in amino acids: CASSLGRGANYEQYV. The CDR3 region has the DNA TGCGCCAGCAGCCTCGGCCGGGGGGCCAACTACGAGCAGTACGTC.

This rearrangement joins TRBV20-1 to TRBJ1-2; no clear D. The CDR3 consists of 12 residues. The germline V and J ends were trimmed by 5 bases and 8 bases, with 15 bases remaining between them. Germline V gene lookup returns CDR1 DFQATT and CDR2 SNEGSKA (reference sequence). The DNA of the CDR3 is TGCAGTGCTCGGGAAATCCCGGGGGGCTACACCTTC. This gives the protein CSAREIPGGYTF.

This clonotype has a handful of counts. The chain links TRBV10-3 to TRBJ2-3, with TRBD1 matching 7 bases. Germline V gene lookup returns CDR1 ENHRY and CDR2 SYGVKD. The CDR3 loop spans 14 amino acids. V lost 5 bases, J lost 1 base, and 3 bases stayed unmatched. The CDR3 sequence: CAISLGGGTDTQYF. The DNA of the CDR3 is TGTGCCATCAGTTTAGGGGGCGGCACAGATACGCAGTATTTT.

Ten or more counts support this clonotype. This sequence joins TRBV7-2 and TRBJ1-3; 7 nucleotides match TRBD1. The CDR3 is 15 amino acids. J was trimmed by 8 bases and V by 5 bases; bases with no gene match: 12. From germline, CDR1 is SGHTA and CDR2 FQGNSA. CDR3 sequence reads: CASSLLGGTVDTIYF. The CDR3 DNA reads TGTGCCAGCAGCCTACTAGGGGGCACGGTGGACACCATATATTTT.

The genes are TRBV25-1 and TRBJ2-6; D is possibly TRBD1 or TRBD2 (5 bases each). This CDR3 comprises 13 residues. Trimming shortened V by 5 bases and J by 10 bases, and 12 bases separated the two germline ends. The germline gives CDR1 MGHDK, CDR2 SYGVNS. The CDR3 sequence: CASSPRGRNVLTF. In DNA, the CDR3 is TGTGCCAGCAGTCCCCGGGGCCGGAACGTCCTGACTTTC.

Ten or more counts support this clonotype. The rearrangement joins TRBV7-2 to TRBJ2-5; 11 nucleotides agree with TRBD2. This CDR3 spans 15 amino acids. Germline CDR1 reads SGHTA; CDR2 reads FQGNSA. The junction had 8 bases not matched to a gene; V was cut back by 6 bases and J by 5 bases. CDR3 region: CASRPTSGGGETQYF. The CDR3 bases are TGTGCCAGCAGACCAACTAGCGGGGGTGGGGAGACCCAGTACTTC.

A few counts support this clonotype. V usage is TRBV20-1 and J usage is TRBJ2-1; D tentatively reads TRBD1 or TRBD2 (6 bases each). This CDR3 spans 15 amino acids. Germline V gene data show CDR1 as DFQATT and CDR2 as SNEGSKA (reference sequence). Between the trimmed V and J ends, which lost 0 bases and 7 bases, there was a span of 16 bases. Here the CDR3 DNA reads TGCAGTGCTAGAGACCCCAGGGGCGGGGATAATGAGCAGTTCTTC. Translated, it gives CSARDPRGGDNEQFF.

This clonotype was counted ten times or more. CDR3 region: CASSEYVNQPQHF. The CDR3 coding sequence is TGTGCCAGCTCCGAGTACGTAAATCAGCCCCAGCATTTT. This rearrangement joins TRBV7-2 to TRBJ1-5, with D hard to call. Germline V gene data show CDR1 as SGHTA and CDR2 as FQGNSA. Trimming shortened V by 8 bases and J by 4 bases, and 12 bases separated the two germline ends. The CDR3 is 13 residues long. The entire variable domain, with the rest obtained from reference TRBV7-2 and TRBJ1-5, is as follows: GAGVSQSPSNKVTEKGKDVELRCDPISGHTALYWYRQSLGQGLEFLIYFQGNSAPDKSGLPSDRFSAERTGGSVSTLTIQRTQQEDSAVYLCASSEYVNQPQHFGDGTRLSIL.

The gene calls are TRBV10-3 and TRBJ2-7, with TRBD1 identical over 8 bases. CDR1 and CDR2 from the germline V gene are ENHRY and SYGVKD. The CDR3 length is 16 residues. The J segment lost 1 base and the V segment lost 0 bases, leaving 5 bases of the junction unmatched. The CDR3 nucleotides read TGTGCCATCAGTGAGTCGAGAGACAGGGGTTCCTACGAGCAGTACGTC. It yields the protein CAISESRDRGSYEQYV.

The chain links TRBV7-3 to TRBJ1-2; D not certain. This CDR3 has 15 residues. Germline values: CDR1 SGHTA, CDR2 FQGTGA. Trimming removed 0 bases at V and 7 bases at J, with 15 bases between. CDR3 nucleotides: TGTGCCAGCAGCTTAACCCCCCTTTCCGCGAGTGGCTACACCTTC. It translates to CASSLTPLSASGYTF.

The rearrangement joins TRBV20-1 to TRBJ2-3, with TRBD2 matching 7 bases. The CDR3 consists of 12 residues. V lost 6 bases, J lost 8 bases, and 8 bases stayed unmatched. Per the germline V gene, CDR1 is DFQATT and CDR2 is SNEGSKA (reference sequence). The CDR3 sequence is CSAAGEGATQYF. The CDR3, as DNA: TGCAGTGCCGCTGGGGAGGGCGCTACGCAGTATTTT.

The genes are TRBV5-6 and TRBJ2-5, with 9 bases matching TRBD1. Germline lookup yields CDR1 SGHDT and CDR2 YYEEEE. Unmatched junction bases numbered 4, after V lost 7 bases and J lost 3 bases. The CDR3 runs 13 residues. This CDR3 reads CASWGQGKETQYF. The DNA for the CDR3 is TGTGCCAGCTGGGGACAGGGTAAAGAGACCCAGTACTTC. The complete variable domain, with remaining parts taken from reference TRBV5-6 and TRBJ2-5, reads DAGVTQSPTHLIKTRGQQVTLRCSPKSGHDTVSWYQQALGQGPQFIFQYYEEEERQRGNFPDRFSGHQFPNYSSELNVNALLLGDSALYLCASWGQGKETQYFGPGTRLLVL.

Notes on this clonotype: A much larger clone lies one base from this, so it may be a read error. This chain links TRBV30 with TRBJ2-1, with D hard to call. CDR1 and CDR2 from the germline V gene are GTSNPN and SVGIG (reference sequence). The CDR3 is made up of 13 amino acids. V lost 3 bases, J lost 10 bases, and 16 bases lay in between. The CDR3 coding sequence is TGTGCCTGGAGGAGCGACGCCAACTGGGAGCAGTTCTTC. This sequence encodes CAWRSDANWEQFF.

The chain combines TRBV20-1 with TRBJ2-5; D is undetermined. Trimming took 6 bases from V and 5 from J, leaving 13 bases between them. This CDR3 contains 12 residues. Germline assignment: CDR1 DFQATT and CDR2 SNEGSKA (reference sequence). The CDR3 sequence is CSAFRVTETQYF. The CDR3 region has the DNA TGCAGTGCCTTTAGGGTTACGGAGACCCAGTACTTC.

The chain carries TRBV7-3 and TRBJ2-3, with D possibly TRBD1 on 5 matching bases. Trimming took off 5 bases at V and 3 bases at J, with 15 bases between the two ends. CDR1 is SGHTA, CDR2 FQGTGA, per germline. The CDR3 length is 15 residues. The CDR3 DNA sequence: TGTGCCAGCAGCCAAGGGGCCGTGGGGACAGATACGCAGTATTTT. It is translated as CASSQGAVGTDTQYF.

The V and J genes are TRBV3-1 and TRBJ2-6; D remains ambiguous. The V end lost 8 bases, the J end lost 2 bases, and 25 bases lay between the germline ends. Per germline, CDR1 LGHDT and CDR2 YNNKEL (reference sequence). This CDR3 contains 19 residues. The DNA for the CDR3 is TGTGCCAGCTGTCGCTCGAGATCTGGCTCTCAGGCTGGGGCCAACGTCCTGACTTTC. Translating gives CASCRSRSGSQAGANVLTF.

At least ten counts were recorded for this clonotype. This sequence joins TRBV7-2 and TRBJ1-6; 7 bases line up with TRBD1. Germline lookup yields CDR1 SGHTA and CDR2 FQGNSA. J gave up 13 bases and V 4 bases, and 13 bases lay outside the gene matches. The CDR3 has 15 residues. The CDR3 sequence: CASSSDRRLGSPLHF. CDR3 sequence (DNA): TGTGCCAGCAGCTCGGACAGGCGGCTAGGTTCGCCCCTCCACTTT.

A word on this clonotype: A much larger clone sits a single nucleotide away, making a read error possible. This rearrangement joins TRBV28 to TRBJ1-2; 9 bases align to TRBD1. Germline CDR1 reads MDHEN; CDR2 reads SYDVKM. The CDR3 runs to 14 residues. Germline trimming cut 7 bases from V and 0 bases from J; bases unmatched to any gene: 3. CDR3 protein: CASNRDRANYGYTF. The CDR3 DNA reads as TGTGCCAGCAACCGGGACAGGGCTAACTATGGCTACACCTTC.

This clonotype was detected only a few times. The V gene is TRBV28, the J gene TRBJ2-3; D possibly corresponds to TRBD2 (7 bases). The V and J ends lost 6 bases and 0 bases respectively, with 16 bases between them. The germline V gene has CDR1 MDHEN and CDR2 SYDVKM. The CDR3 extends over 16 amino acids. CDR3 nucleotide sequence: TGTGCCAGCAGCCACCTTCGGGGGGCTAGCACAGATACGCAGTATTTT. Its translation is CASSHLRGASTDTQYF.